The TCR beta chain described here comes from a study of Ad26.COV2.S vaccination and SARS-CoV-2 variants. Treatment given: some 20 received Ad26.COV2.S at low or high dose, single or two shots; about 5 received placebo; per-sample allocation not given. The study sampled participants on day 63 after the first vaccine or placebo injection. Sequencing was performed with immunoSEQ multiplex PCR; in TCRdb, only in-frame clones are kept and a portion is missing. The sample consists of a few hundred thousand clones, roughly 90% of them appearing once. This CDR3 has 15 amino acids. Trimming cost V 0 bases and J 6 bases, with 12 bases left between them. Germline loops: CDR1 LNHNV, CDR2 YYDKDF (reference sequence).

The chain joins TRBV15 to TRBJ2-1; D perhaps matches TRBD2 (6 bases). This material consisted of peripheral blood, taken in a trial of Ad26.COV2.S vaccine versus placebo. The clonotype originates from a person between 18 and 59 years old who received the Ad26.COV2.S COVID-19 vaccine or a placebo. CDR3 in amino acids: CATSRDPREGNEQFF. In nucleotides, the CDR3 is TGTGCCACCAGCAGAGATCCGCGGGAAGGCAATGAGCAGTTCTTC.